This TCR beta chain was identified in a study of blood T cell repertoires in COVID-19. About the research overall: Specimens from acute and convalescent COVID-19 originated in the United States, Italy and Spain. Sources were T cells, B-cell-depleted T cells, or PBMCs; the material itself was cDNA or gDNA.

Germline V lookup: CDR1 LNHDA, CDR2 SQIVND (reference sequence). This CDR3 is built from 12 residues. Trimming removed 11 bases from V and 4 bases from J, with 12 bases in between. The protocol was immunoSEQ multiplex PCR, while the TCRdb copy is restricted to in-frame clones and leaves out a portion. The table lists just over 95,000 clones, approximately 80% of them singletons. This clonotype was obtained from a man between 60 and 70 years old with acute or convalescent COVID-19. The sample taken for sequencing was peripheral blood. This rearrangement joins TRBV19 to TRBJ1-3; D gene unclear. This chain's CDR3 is CAATGGGNTIYF. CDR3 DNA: TGTGCCGCGACGGGTGGGGGAAACACCATATATTTT.